These 15 T cell receptor beta chains originate from one sample sequenced in a study of T cell repertoires in cytomegalovirus infection. Antigen specificity for these receptors is unknown. TCRdb reprocessed the reads with MiXCR, giving one entry per CDR3 protein. The repertoire has 550,000 to 700,000 distinct CDR3 sequences, about 39% of them found once; the top ten carry about half. Sequenced material: cultured PBMCs, taken from culture after CMV antigen stimulation. These TCRs come from a human donor in good health (CMV status not recorded). Some clones in this sample may be carry-over from other donors' samples.

Only a few counts were recorded for this clonotype. The chain employs TRBV6-1 and TRBJ2-3; D ambiguous. Germline V gene sequence: CDR1 MNHNS, CDR2 SASEGT. This CDR3 contains 17 residues. Trimming removed 6 bases from V and 0 bases from J, with 19 bases in between. Here the CDR3 reads CASRDQPTESSTDTQYF. The CDR3 nucleotides are TGTGCCAGCAGGGACCAACCGACGGAAAGCAGCACAGATACGCAGTATTTT.

The chain employs TRBV20-1 and TRBJ1-3; D gene uncertain. The germline CDR1 and CDR2 sequences are DFQATT and SNEGSKA (reference sequence). The V end was cut by 3 bases, the J end by 3 bases, with 12 bases between. CDR3 length equals 14 residues. The CDR3 nucleotides are TGCAGTGCTAGCTTCTCAATCGGTGGAAACACCATATATTTT. Translated, it gives CSASFSIGGNTIYF.

V is TRBV7-8 and J is TRBJ2-2; D is possibly TRBD2 (6 bases). The CDR3 consists of 18 residues. Germline values: CDR1 SGHVS, CDR2 FQNEAQ. Trimming pared 6 bases from V and 1 base from J, leaving 21 bases between. The CDR3 bases are TGTGCCAGCAGTCATACTATCGGCGGGGTCCTGAACACCGGGGAGCTGTTTTTT. It yields the protein CASSHTIGGVLNTGELFF.

This chain connects TRBV2 to TRBJ2-1; D gene uncertain. The germline V gene has CDR1 SNHLY and CDR2 FYNNEI. V was shortened by 6 bases and J by 8 bases, with 11 bases between the two germline ends. This CDR3 has 12 amino acids. CDR3: CASRGWSDEQFF. The CDR3 DNA sequence: TGTGCCAGCAGGGGCTGGAGCGATGAGCAGTTCTTC.

This clonotype has a single count. The V gene is TRBV19, the J gene TRBJ2-3; no clear D gene. This CDR3 comprises 15 residues. CDR1 and CDR2 (germline): LNHDA, SQIVND (reference sequence). Trimming shortened V by 6 bases and J by 3 bases, and 16 bases separated the two germline ends. CDR3 residues: CASRWLEDPTDTQYF. The CDR3 DNA reads TGTGCCAGTAGATGGTTGGAAGATCCTACAGATACGCAGTATTTT.

The rearrangement joins TRBV7-2 to TRBJ2-7; D may be TRBD1 (6 bases). The V end lost 2 bases, the J end lost 7 bases, and 15 bases lay between the germline ends. The CDR3 length is 14 residues. CDR1 is SGHTA and CDR2 is FQGNSA in the germline V gene. The chain's CDR3 is CASSLSWQGKEQYF. The CDR3 region has the DNA TGTGCCAGCAGCTTAAGTTGGCAGGGGAAAGAGCAGTACTTC.

The J gene is TRBJ2-1, the V gene TRBV6-2 or TRBV6-3; a possible D gene is TRBD2 (6 bases). Between the trimmed V and J ends, which lost 7 bases and 2 bases, there was a span of 18 bases. Germline lookup yields CDR1 MNHEY and CDR2 SVGEGT. There are 16 residues in the CDR3. CDR3 protein: CASIPRGRGTYNEQFF. The CDR3 region has the DNA TGTGCCAGCATCCCACGAGGCCGGGGGACCTACAATGAGCAGTTCTTC.

This clonotype showed up just once. This chain joins TRBV7-6 and TRBJ2-1; 9 nucleotides line up with TRBD2. The junction had 9 bases not matched to a gene; V was cut back by 5 bases and J by 13 bases. This CDR3 is 13 amino acids long. Germline CDR1 is SGHVS and CDR2 is FNYEAQ. The DNA of the CDR3 is TGTGCCAGCAGCGAGCAGACTAGCGGTCGACAGTTCTTC. This encodes CASSEQTSGRQFF.

There are a few counts of this clonotype. The V and J genes are TRBV28 and TRBJ1-4; D call uncertain. V lost 7 bases and J 4 bases, leaving 4 bases between the germline ends. The length of the CDR3 is 11 residues. Germline CDR1 reads MDHEN; CDR2 reads SYDVKM. The CDR3 region is CASTFNEKLFF. The CDR3 DNA is TGTGCCAGCACTTTTAATGAAAAACTGTTTTTT. The full variable domain, with the rest looked up from reference TRBV28 and TRBJ1-4, is DVKVTQSSRYLVKRTGEKVFLECVQDMDHENMFWYRQDPGLGLRLIYFSYDVKMKEKGDIPEGYSVSREKKERFSLILESASTNQTSMYLCASTFNEKLFFGSGTQLSVL.

In its sample, this clonotype was seen a few times. V gene TRBV6-1 combines with J gene TRBJ2-5; D remains ambiguous. This CDR3 spans 14 amino acids. V lost 5 bases and J 3 bases, leaving 13 bases between the germline ends. In germline, CDR1 is MNHNS, CDR2 SASEGT. The CDR3 bases are TGTGCCAGCAGTACGGGTGCTGGCGAAGAGACCCAGTACTTC. This sequence encodes CASSTGAGEETQYF.

The chain combines TRBV25-1 with TRBJ2-7; 7 positions agree with TRBD2. J was trimmed by 0 bases and V by 7 bases; bases with no gene match: 6. Germline CDR1 is MGHDK and CDR2 is SYGVNS. The CDR3 contains 14 residues. The CDR3 coding sequence is TGTGCCAGCAAAGAACTAGCGTACTCCTACGAGCAGTACTTC. Translating it yields CASKELAYSYEQYF.

The gene calls are TRBV20-1 and TRBJ2-5, with D possibly matching TRBD1 (5 bases). The CDR3 sequence is 13 residues long. Germline CDR1 reads DFQATT; CDR2 reads SNEGSKA (reference sequence). V shed 5 bases and J shed 5 bases, with 15 bases lying between them. For the CDR3, the DNA is TGCAGTGCTGGAAGGACAATGGGGGAGACCCAGTACTTC. Translating gives CSAGRTMGETQYF.

The chain couples TRBV9 to TRBJ2-3; no clear D gene. Trimming left V 3 bases short and J 1 base short, with 15 bases between. The CDR3 has 16 amino acids. Germline V gives CDR1 SGDLS, CDR2 YYNGEE. Here the CDR3 DNA reads TGTGCCAGCAGCGCCCGTTCTAGAGGCGGCACAGATACGCAGTATTTT. Translated, it gives CASSARSRGGTDTQYF.

V and J are TRBV4-1 and TRBJ2-7; D assignment may be TRBD1 or TRBD2 (5 bases each). Trimming took off 6 bases at V and 9 bases at J, with 15 bases between the two ends. The CDR3 runs to 12 residues. The germline V gene encodes CDR1 MGHRA and CDR2 YSYEKL. The CDR3 sequence is CASRGVKSMQYF. CDR3 bases: TGCGCCAGCAGGGGGGTAAAATCCATGCAGTACTTC.

The chain joins TRBV18 to TRBJ1-4; no clear D. Germline V CDR1 and CDR2: KGHSH, LQKENI. This CDR3 is built from 15 residues. Trimming pared 0 bases from V and 3 bases from J, leaving 8 bases between. The CDR3 protein is CASSPPGRPNEKLFF. The DNA for the CDR3 is TGTGCCAGCTCACCACCAGGACGACCTAATGAAAAACTGTTTTTT.